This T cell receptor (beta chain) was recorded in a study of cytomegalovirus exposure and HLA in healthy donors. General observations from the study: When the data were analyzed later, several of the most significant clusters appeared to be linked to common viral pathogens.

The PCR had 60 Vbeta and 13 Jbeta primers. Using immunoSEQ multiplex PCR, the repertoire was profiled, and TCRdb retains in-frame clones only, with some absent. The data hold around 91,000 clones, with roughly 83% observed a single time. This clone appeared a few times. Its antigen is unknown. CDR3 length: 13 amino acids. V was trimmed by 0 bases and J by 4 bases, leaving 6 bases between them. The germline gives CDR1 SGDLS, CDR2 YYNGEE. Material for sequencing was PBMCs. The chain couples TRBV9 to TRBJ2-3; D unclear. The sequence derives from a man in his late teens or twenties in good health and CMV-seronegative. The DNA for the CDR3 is TGTGCCAGCAGCGTAGTTACAGCAGATACGCAGTATTTT. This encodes CASSVVTADTQYF.